The clone carrying this T cell receptor beta chain has a count of ten or more. The antigen is not known. This sample stems from a study of beta chain features in type 1 diabetes. General study points: Any HLA-type effect on TCRB rearrangement remained unresolved here. Type 1 diabetes patients showed a moderate but significant shortening of TCRB CDR3s in all four CD4+ subsets. Sampled from patients, naive, central memory and Treg TCRB repertoires appeared more similar than those sampled from healthy donors. Cells that show high TCR expression could be over-represented by cDNA sequencing.

V dropped 8 bases and J dropped 2 bases, with 9 bases sitting between them. The CDR3 runs to 12 residues. Germline-derived CDR1 and CDR2 are LNHNV and YYDKDF (reference sequence). The authors reverse transcribed all of the isolated RNA, so sequencing captured expressed TCRB transcripts. The data were produced by immunoSEQ multiplex PCR, yet TCRdb's version contains in-frame clones alone and is incomplete. The data hold around 180,000 clones, with 7% to 9% observed a single time. This clonotype originated in a man between 18 and 29 years old with type 1 diabetes. Sequenced: central memory CD4+ T cells from blood. The chain combines TRBV15 with TRBJ2-5; TRBD2 is a possible D gene (5 bases). CDR3 loop: CATARGQETQYF. As DNA, the CDR3 is TGTGCCACCGCCCGGGGACAAGAGACCCAGTACTTC.